This T cell receptor (beta chain) stems from a study of blood T cell repertoires in COVID-19. Clones were read by immunoSEQ multiplex PCR, and TCRdb kept only the in-frame ones, dropping some. This table holds approximately 350,000 clones, approximately 84% found once. Trimming removed 3 bases from V and 7 bases from J, with 13 bases in between. The germline CDR1 and CDR2 sequences are LNHDA and SQIVND (reference sequence). The CDR3 length is 13 residues. Recovered status applied to Cohort 3 donors who had two consecutive negative PCRs. It also applied to those with clearance or with symptom resolution.

The chain has TRBV19 and TRBJ2-7; D is possibly TRBD2 (5 bases). The clonotype comes from a woman aged 30 to 39 who had recovered from COVID-19. The sequencing input was PBMCs or T cells enriched from blood (not recorded which). The CDR3: CASSITSPGEQYF. The CDR3 DNA reads TGTGCCAGTAGTATCACATCCCCGGGGGAGCAGTACTTC. The full variable domain, with the rest looked up from reference TRBV19 and TRBJ2-7, is DGGITQSPKYLFRKEGQNVTLSCEQNLNHDAMYWYRQDPGQGLRLIYYSQIVNDFQKGDIAEGYSVSREKKESFPLTVTSAQKNPTAFYLCASSITSPGEQYFGPGTRLTVT.